This TCR beta chain is drawn from a study of technical replicates of blood from a few donors (dated by TCRdb to between 2016 and 2019). A note on this clone: No cognate antigen has been identified for it. No base quality values were provided; no much bigger clone lies one nucleotide off.

The library was obtained by the immunoSEQ multiplex PCR assay. As stored in TCRdb, this immuneACCESS dataset retains in-frame rearrangements with V and J assigned. A fraction of the clones does not appear; measured against another copy, unresolved V genes explain less than half of the discrepancy, and the remainder lacks a known reason. The sample records about 81,000 clones, around 95% of which are singletons. The ten top clones hold about 0.37% of the sample. There are 12 amino acids in the CDR3, from cysteine to phenylalanine inclusive. Of the read, only the CDR3 DNA is kept; its 36 bases are in frame from base 1. V is clipped by 8 bases and J by 8 bases, and the sequence between their germline boundaries is 13 bases long. CDR1 and CDR2, per the germline V gene, are MGHDK and SYGVNS.

The sequence derives from a human donor in good health. Sequencing was performed on T cells isolated from PBMCs. The chain links TRBV25-1 with TRBJ2-1; no confident D gene assignment can be made. In nucleotide form, the sequence is TGTGCCAGCGAGTTGAGTCAACATGAGCAGTTCTTC. This codes for CASELSQHEQFF.